This T cell receptor beta chain was found in a study of CD8+ T cells in alopecia areata. Study-wide background: Among treated patients, oral tofacitinib was administered at 5 to 10 mg twice daily.

Findings and caveats of the study: With patients, TCR sharing proved less clear than in mice, a difference possibly related to HLA. Higher clonality than in normal scalp was seen in lesional scalp, especially alopecia totalis/universalis.

This clone was observed once. Its antigen remains unidentified. The sequencing template was cDNA reverse transcribed from extracted RNA. The protocol was immunoSEQ multiplex PCR, while the TCRdb copy is restricted to in-frame clones and leaves out a portion. The table lists about 200,000 clones, around 62% of them singletons. The sequence came from a human donor with alopecia areata. The sample in question was CD4+ T cells sorted from blood, obtained at week 0.

CDR3 protein: CASSLRPGQGVIAEAFF. The DNA of the CDR3 is TGTGCCAGCAGCTTACGCCCGGGACAGGGGGTTATCGCTGAAGCTTTCTTT. J is TRBJ1-1 and V is TRBV7-3; 11 nucleotides line up with TRBD1. CDR3 size: 17 residues. Losses at the gene ends were 2 bases for V and 6 bases for J; bases not matched to a gene: 11. CDR1 SGHTA and CDR2 FQGTGA come from the germline V gene.